The clone carrying this T cell receptor beta chain was seen many times. The germline gives CDR1 MGHRA, CDR2 YSYEKL. Deletions cut 1 base from V and 5 bases from J, with 12 bases between. The CDR3 extends over 15 amino acids. The source of the sample is a study of T-cell reconstitution after alpha-beta-depleted transplantation in children. As it was prepared, the TCRbeta library received unique molecular identifiers. TCRdb re-called the PCR reads with MiXCR, one entry per CDR3 protein. Among approximately 88,000 distinct CDR3 sequences listed, less than 15% were seen once. The sample here was PBMCs from the stem cell graft donor, taken from the stem cell graft. The clonotype was recovered from a human donor who donated a stem cell graft to a child with inherited bone marrow failure. The chain employs TRBV4-1 and TRBJ1-5; D possibly corresponds to TRBD1 (5 bases). Here the CDR3 reads CASSQGKMGDQPQHF. DNA for the CDR3: TGCGCCAGCAGCCAAGGTAAAATGGGGGATCAGCCCCAGCATTTT.